This T cell receptor (beta chain) was sequenced for a study of blood T cell repertoires in COVID-19 (dated by TCRdb to the early 2020s). Study-level background: Collaborator samples came from the United States, Italy and Spain and covered acute and convalescent phases of COVID-19. Where HLA class I and class II types were available, the types were taken from metadata supplied by the sample provider, not from assay-based typing. The repertoires were released in a freely available public database intended as a resource for research on the immune response to SARS-CoV-2. The dataset comprised deeply sampled blood TCRbeta repertoires from subjects exposed to, actively infected with, or recovered from COVID-19. The prospective study material was composed of cDNA or gDNA derived from T cells, B-cell-depleted T cells, or PBMCs. The samples were drawn from the first 160 participants of the ongoing ImmuneRACE study and from over a thousand subjects provided by 6 global collaborators. Sample metadata almost always included a de-identified subject ID, COVID-19 status, age in years and sex. Results the study describes overall, beyond this receptor: The quantity of clinical and demographic metadata differed by source and by participant and was supplied without curation.

V loses 5 bases, J loses 3 bases, and the germline ends lie 22 bases apart. Counted from cysteine to phenylalanine, this CDR3 has 17 amino acids. Just the 51-base CDR3 DNA is kept, in frame starting at base 1. Via the germline V gene (reference sequence), CDR1 is MNHEY and CDR2 SMNVEV. In Seattle, one collaborating source enrolled patients while the infection was active and tracked those patients longitudinally over the course of disease. The collaborating institutions used their own protocols to collect whole blood in K2EDTA tubes. For TCRbeta analysis, collaborator samples were shipped as frozen whole blood, as isolated PBMCs, or as DNA extracted from either sample type. TCRbeta CDR3 regions were amplified from genomic DNA using the immunoSEQ Assay, a bias-controlled multiplex PCR. Turning to the authors' computational methods: Nucleated cell counts per sample were estimated from amplification of reference gene primers within the assay. To quantify the absolute abundance of each unique TCRbeta CDR3 rearrangement, sequence reads were collapsed and filtered. For each sample, productive Simpson clonality was calculated as the square root of Simpson's diversity index across productive rearrangements. Sourced from immuneACCESS, this table was stored by TCRdb with only in-frame sequences that have V and J called. A share of the clones is absent; for the studies checked, an unresolved V gene accounts for under half, and the remainder has no known explanation. The V and J calls and the clone size are those of that table, but D and trimming were determined from the DNA. In this sample the table shows 200,000 to 300,000 clones, almost 85% of which occur a single time. More than 4.5% of the sample is held by the ten biggest clonotypes.

On this clone: Its antigen target is currently unknown. No much larger clonotype is one base removed from it; base qualities were not supplied.

The TCR comes from a man in his fifties or sixties with COVID-19, enrolled during active disease. The sample taken for sequencing was peripheral blood. This sequence uses TRBV27 and TRBJ1-1; there is no confident call for the D gene. CDR3 loop: CASSPEGFVEVDTEAFF. Read as DNA, the sequence is TGTGCCAGCAGTCCCGAGGGTTTTGTTGAGGTAGACACTGAAGCTTTCTTT.